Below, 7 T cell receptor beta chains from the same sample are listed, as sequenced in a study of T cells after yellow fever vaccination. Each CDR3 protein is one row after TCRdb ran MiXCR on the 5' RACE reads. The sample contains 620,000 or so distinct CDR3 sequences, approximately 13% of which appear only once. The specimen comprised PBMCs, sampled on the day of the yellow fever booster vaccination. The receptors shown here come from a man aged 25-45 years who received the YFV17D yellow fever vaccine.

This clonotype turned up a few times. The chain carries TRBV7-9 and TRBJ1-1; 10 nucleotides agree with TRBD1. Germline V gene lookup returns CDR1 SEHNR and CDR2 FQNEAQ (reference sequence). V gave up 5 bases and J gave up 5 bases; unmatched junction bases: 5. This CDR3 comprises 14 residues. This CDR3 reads CASSPGDRGTEAFF. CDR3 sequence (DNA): TGTGCCAGCAGCCCGGGGGACAGGGGTACTGAAGCTTTCTTT.

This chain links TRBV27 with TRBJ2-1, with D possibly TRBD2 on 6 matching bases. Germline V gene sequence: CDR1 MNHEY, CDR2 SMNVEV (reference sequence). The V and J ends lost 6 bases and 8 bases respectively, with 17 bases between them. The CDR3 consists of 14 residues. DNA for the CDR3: TGTGCCAGCAGCCCTAGCGTACCTTTAGATGAGCAGTTCTTC. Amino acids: CASSPSVPLDEQFF.

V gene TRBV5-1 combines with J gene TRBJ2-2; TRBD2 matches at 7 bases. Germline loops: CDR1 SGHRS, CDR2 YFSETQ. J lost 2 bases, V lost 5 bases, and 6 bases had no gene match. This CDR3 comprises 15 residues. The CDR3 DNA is TGCGCCAGCAGACTAGCGCCAACTAACACCGGGGAGCTGTTTTTT. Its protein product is CASRLAPTNTGELFF.

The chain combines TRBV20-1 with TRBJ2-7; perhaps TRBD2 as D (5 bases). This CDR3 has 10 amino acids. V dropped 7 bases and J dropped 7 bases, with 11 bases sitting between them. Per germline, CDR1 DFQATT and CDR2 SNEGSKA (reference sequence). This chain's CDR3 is CSVLRLEQYF. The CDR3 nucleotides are TGCAGTGTACTTAGACTAGAGCAGTACTTC.

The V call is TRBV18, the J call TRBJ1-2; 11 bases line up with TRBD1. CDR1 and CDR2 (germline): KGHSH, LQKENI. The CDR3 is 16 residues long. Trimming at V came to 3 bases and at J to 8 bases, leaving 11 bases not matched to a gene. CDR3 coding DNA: TGTGCCAGCTCACCTCGTCACGCCGGGACAGGGGGAGGCTACACCTTC. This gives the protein CASSPRHAGTGGGYTF.

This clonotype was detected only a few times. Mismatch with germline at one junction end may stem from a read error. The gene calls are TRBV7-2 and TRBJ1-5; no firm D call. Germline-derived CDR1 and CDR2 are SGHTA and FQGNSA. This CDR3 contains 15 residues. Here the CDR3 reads CASSLAAGTNQPQHF. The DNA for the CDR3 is TGTGCCAGCAGCTTAGCAGCAGGTACCAATCAGCCCCAGCATTTC. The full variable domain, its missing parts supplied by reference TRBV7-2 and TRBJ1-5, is GAGVSQSPSNKVTEKGKDVELRCDPISGHTALYWYRQSLGQGLEFLIYFQGNSAPDKSGLPSDRFSAERTGGSVSTLTIQRTQQEDSAVYLCASSLAAGTNQPQHFGDGTRLSIL.

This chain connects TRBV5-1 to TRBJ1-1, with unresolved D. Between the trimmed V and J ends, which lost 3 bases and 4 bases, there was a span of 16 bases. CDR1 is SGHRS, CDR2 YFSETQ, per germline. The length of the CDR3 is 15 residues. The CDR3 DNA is TGCGCCAGCAGCTCCGGTTTATTGGGAGGCACTGAAGCTTTCTTT. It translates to CASSSGLLGGTEAFF.